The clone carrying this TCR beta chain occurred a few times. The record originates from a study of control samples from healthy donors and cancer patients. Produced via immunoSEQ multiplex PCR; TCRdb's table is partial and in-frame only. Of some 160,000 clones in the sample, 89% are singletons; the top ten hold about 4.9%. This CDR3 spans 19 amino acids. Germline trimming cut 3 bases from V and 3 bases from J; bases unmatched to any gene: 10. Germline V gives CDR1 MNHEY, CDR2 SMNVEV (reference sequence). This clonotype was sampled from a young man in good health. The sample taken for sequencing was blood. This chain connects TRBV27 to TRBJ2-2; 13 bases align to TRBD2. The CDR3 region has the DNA TGTGCCAGCAGTTTTCACGTACTAGCGGGGGGGTCTTACACCGGGGAGCTGTTTTTT. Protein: CASSFHVLAGGSYTGELFF.